The 16 T cell receptor beta chains listed next were all sequenced from one sample in a study of blood T cell repertoires in COVID-19. The method was immunoSEQ multiplex PCR; TCRdb's version includes in-frame clones alone and lacks a portion of them. Of about 400,000 clones detected, roughly 88% appear once; the ten largest clones hold around 2.1%. Material: PBMCs or T cells enriched from blood (not recorded which). These receptors came from a woman in her 40s with acute COVID-19.

The chain is built from TRBV19 and TRBJ2-7, with 7 bases identical to TRBD1. CDR1 and CDR2 (germline): LNHDA, SQIVND (reference sequence). With V trimmed by 5 bases and J by 3 bases, 13 bases remained unmatched. The CDR3 is 16 amino acids. Here the CDR3 DNA reads TGTGCCAGTAGTCCCCATGCCCTGACAGGGCTCTACGAGCAGTACTTC. Translated, it gives CASSPHALTGLYEQYF.

This chain links TRBV19 with TRBJ2-6; D may be TRBD1 (5 bases). The CDR3 runs 13 residues. Trimming took off 10 bases at V and 1 base at J, with 8 bases between the two ends. The V gene's germline CDR1 is LNHDA and CDR2 SQIVND (reference sequence). The CDR3 DNA follows: TGTGCCACCGCAGGGTCTGGGGCCAACGTCCTGACTTTC. Translation: CATAGSGANVLTF.

The chain couples TRBV5-1 to TRBJ2-1, with 8 bases fitting TRBD1. Germline trimming cut 4 bases from V and 4 bases from J; bases unmatched to any gene: 10. There are 16 residues in the CDR3. CDR1 is SGHRS and CDR2 is YFSETQ in the germline V gene. Here the CDR3 DNA reads TGCGCCAGCAGCCACCCGGGACAGGCGCGATACAATGAGCAGTTCTTC. Encoded protein: CASSHPGQARYNEQFF.

This rearrangement joins TRBV3-1 (or the pseudogene TRBV3-2) to TRBJ2-7, with 9 bases lining up with TRBD2. The CDR3 runs 17 residues. CDR1 is LGHDT, CDR2 YNNKEL, per germline (reference sequence). With V trimmed by 1 base and J by 1 base, 8 bases remained unmatched. The CDR3 reads CASSQGFSGGVSYEQYF. The CDR3 nucleotides read TGTGCCAGCAGCCAAGGGTTTAGCGGGGGAGTTTCCTACGAGCAGTACTTC.

V and J are TRBV25-1 and TRBJ1-4, with TRBD1 as a possible D gene (5 bases). Germline CDR1 and CDR2: MGHDK and SYGVNS. CDR3 length: 14 residues. With 3 bases removed from V and 7 bases from J, the gap between germline ends came to 12 bases. The CDR3 DNA reads as TGTGCCAGCAGTGATGGGCAGGGCGGTGAAAAACTGTTTTTT. This translates into CASSDGQGGEKLFF.

The rearrangement joins TRBV3-1 (or the pseudogene TRBV3-2) to TRBJ2-1, with TRBD1 matching 7 bases. CDR1 is LGHDT and CDR2 is YNNKEL in the germline V gene (reference sequence). The CDR3 runs 18 residues. J was trimmed by 5 bases and V by 0 bases; bases with no gene match: 13. CDR3 nucleotides: TGTGCCAGCAGCCAAGAGGGACCCTACAGGGGCCTTAACAATGAGCAGTTCTTC. The encoded protein is CASSQEGPYRGLNNEQFF.

The J gene is TRBJ1-2, the V gene TRBV5-6, with D possibly being TRBD1 (5 bases). V lost 5 bases, J lost 5 bases, and 16 bases lay in between. The CDR3 is 14 amino acids. Germline lookup yields CDR1 SGHDT and CDR2 YYEEEE. CDR3 DNA: TGTGCCAGCAGTCTGATACAGGTGCCATATGGCTACACCTTC. Encoded protein: CASSLIQVPYGYTF.

The rearrangement links TRBV2 to TRBJ2-2; D may be TRBD1 (6 bases). The length of the CDR3 is 15 residues. V was shortened by 6 bases and J by 1 base, with 12 bases between the two germline ends. Germline lookup yields CDR1 SNHLY and CDR2 FYNNEI. CDR3 DNA sequence: TGTGCCAGCAGACAGGGACACCGGAACACCGGGGAGCTGTTTTTT. Translation: CASRQGHRNTGELFF.

The chain carries TRBV2 and TRBJ2-2, with D perhaps TRBD1 (5 bases). The length of the CDR3 is 14 residues. Germline CDR1 reads SNHLY; CDR2 reads FYNNEI. Trimming shortened V by 3 bases and J by 7 bases, and 12 bases separated the two germline ends. CDR3 sequence: CASSEMGLGGELFF. The CDR3 region has the DNA TGTGCCAGCAGTGAGATGGGGCTAGGCGGGGAGCTGTTTTTT.

J is TRBJ2-7 and V is TRBV27; tentatively, D is TRBD1 (6 bases). This CDR3 has 14 amino acids. V was clipped by 0 bases and J by 6 bases, with 12 bases between them. CDR1 and CDR2 (germline): MNHEY, SMNVEV (reference sequence). In DNA form, the CDR3 reads TGTGCCAGCAGTTTATCGCCTCAGGGGACCGAGCAGTACTTC. This gives the protein CASSLSPQGTEQYF.

The V and J genes are TRBV6-1 and TRBJ2-3, with 8 bases that match TRBD2. V shed 0 bases, J shed 3 bases, and the junction held 5 bases outside the gene matches. The CDR3 has 16 amino acids. CDR1 and CDR2 from the germline V gene are MNHNS and SASEGT. CDR3 in DNA: TGTGCCAGCAGTGAAGCTCGGACTAGCTGGACAGATACGCAGTATTTT. Amino acid sequence: CASSEARTSWTDTQYF.

This chain connects TRBV7-8 to TRBJ2-3; 7 bases are a match to TRBD1. The trim removed 0 bases at V and 9 bases at J, leaving 6 bases unmatched. Germline CDR1 and CDR2: SGHVS and FQNEAQ. CDR3 length equals 14 residues. The CDR3 nucleotides read TGTGCCAGCAGCTTAGCCGGATACAGGGGCACGCAGTATTTT. Amino acid sequence: CASSLAGYRGTQYF.

The rearrangement joins TRBV3-1 (or the pseudogene TRBV3-2) to TRBJ2-7; 8 nucleotides match TRBD1. V gave up 3 bases and J gave up 5 bases; unmatched junction bases: 3. Germline values: CDR1 LGHDT, CDR2 YNNKEL (reference sequence). The CDR3 length is 13 residues. This CDR3 is CASSHTTGDEQYF. CDR3 DNA: TGTGCCAGCAGCCACACGACAGGGGACGAGCAGTACTTC.

The gene calls are TRBV3-1 (or the pseudogene TRBV3-2) and TRBJ1-1, with D possibly matching TRBD1 (6 bases). CDR3 length: 13 residues. Trimming removed 5 bases from V and 1 base from J, with 8 bases in between. Germline V gene data show CDR1 as LGHDT and CDR2 as YNNKEL (reference sequence). The CDR3 DNA follows: TGTGCCAGCAGCGTGACAGGGAACACTGAAGCTTTCTTT. This gives the protein CASSVTGNTEAFF.

The chain recombines TRBV6-5 with TRBJ2-7, with 7 nucleotides matching TRBD1. V lost 5 bases to trimming and J lost 2 bases; unmatched junction nucleotides: 9. This CDR3 region has 15 residues. Looked up from germline, CDR1 is MNHEY and CDR2 is SVGAGI. The CDR3 region has the DNA TGTGCCAGCAGTCACCGGGACAGCCACACCTACGAGCAGTACTTC. This codes for CASSHRDSHTYEQYF.

This rearrangement joins TRBV15 to TRBJ1-5; 9 nucleotides match TRBD1. The ends lost 3 bases at V and 9 bases at J; junction bases unmatched: 15. The CDR3 has 17 residues. Germline V gene sequence: CDR1 LNHNV, CDR2 YYDKDF (reference sequence). CDR3 in DNA: TGTGCCACCAGCAGGATACAGGGGGCAACCCGTTTAGGGCCCCAGCATTTT. Translated: CATSRIQGATRLGPQHF.